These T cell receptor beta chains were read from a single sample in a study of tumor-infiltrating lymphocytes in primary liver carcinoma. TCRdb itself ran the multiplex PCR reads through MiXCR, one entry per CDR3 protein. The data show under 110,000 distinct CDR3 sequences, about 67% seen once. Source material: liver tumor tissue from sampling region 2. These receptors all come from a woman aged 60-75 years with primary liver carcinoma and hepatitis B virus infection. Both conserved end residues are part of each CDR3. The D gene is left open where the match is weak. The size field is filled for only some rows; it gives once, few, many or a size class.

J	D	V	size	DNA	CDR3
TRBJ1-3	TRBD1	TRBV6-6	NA	TGTGCCAGTATGGGACAGAACTCTGGGAACACCATACATTTT	CASMGQNSGNTIHF
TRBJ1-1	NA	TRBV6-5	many	TGTGCCAGCAAGGGGGGGTACACTGAAGCTTTCTTT	CASKGGYTEAFF
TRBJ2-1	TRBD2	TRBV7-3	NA	TGTGCCAGCAGCTTAATGGGGACTAGCGGGGCTACGGAGCAGTTCTTC	CASSLMGTSGATEQFF
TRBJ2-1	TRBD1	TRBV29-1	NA	TGCAGCGTCGAACAGGGGTACGTGGATAAGCAGTTCTTC	CSVEQGYVDKQFF
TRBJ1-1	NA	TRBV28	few	TGTGCCAGCAGTTCTCCTCCCCAGGCTTTCTTT	CASSSPPQAFF
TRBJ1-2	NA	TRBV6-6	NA	TGTGACAACAGTTTGGGACACGAAAACTATGGCTACACCTTC	CDNSLGHENYGYTF
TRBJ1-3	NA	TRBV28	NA	TGTACCAGCAGGCCTTTCGGACAGTACTCTGGAAACACCATATATTTT	CTSRPFGQYSGNTIYF
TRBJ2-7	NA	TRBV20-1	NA	TGCAGTGCTAGAGATACCTCACCCGGGGCAACAGGCTACGAGCAGTACTTC	CSARDTSPGATGYEQYF
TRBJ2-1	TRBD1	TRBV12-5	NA	TGTGCTAGTGCCGCGCCGGGACAGGGTATACTCTACAGTGAGCAGTTCTTC	CASAAPGQGILYSEQFF
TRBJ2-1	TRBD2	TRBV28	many	TGTGCCAGCAGTCCGACCTTTGGGAGCGGGAGCTCCTACAATGAGCAGTTCTTC	CASSPTFGSGSSYNEQFF
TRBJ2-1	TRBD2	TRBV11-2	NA	TGTGCCAGCAGCTCTGGTGGGACTAGCCTTTTGAGCTCATACAATGAGCAGTTCTTC	CASSSGGTSLLSSYNEQFF
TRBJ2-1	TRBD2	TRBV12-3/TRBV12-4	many	TGTGCCAGCAGTTCTACTTCCGGGACTAGCATTCATGAGCAGTTCTTC	CASSSTSGTSIHEQFF
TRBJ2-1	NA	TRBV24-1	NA	TGTGCCACCAGTGATTCTAGGGGGCGCGGGGGTTCCCCGTTCTTC	CATSDSRGRGGSPFF
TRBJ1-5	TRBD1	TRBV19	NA	TGTGCCAGTAGTATCAGGGACAGCCCGAGCAATCAGCTCCAGCATTTT	CASSIRDSPSNQLQHF
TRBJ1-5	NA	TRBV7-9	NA	TGTGCCTGCAGCTTAGTCACGGGAGGGAATCAGCCCCAGCATTTT	CACSLVTGGNQPQHF
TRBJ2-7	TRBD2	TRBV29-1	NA	TGCAGCGTTGTTGCCGTGGGGCTAGCGGCATACGAGCAGTACTTC	CSVVAVGLAAYEQYF
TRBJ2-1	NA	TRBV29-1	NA	TGCAGCGTCGTAATTGCCAGTGGGGAGCAGTTCTTC	CSVVIASGEQFF
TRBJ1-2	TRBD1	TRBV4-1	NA	TGCGCCAGCAGTGGGAACAGGGGGCCGGCCAACTATTGCTACACCTTC	CASSGNRGPANYCYTF
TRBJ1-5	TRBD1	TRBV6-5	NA	TGTGACAGCAGAAAGACAGGGAGGAATCAGCCCCAGCTTTTT	CDSRKTGRNQPQLF
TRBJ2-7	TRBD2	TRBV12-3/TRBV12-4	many	TGTGCCAGCACACCCCTAGCGGGACCCTACGAGCAGTACTTC	CASTPLAGPYEQYF
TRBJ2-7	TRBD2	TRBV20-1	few	TGCAGTGCTAGTAGGCTAGCGGGAGATCCCTACGAGCAGTACTTC	CSASRLAGDPYEQYF
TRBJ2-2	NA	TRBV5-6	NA	TGTGCCAGCAGCTTGATGAGCGGGCCCACAACCGGTGAGCTGTTTTTT	CASSLMSGPTTGELFF
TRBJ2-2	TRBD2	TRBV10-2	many	TGCGCCAGCAGTGAGTCGACTAGCGGAGACGCGAACACCGGGGAGCTGTTTTTT	CASSESTSGDANTGELFF
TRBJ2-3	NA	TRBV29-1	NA	TGCAGTGTTGAACCGACTTGCGGGAGCACAGATACGCAGTATTTT	CSVEPTCGSTDTQYF
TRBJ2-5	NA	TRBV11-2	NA	TGTGACAGCAGCTTAGGATCCGCTAGCGAACAAGAGACCCAGTACTTC	CDSSLGSASEQETQYF
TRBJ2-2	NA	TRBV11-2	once	TGTGCCAGCATCATAGGCCGGGAATCCCGGGAGCTGTTTTTT	CASIIGRESRELFF
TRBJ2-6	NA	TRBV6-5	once	TGTGCCAGCGGTAAACAGGGCCCTGTGGCCTACGTCCTGACTTTC	CASGKQGPVAYVLTF
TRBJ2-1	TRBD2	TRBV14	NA	TGTGGCAGCAGCCAAGTGAGCGGGACTGGCCTTGGTGAGCAGTTCTTC	CGSSQVSGTGLGEQFF
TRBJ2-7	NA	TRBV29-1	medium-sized	TGCAGCGTGGGGGAAAATTTGGCATACGAGCAGTACTTC	CSVGENLAYEQYF
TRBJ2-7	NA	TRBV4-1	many	TGCGCCAGCAGCCAGCGAGCGGGTTCCTACGAGCAGTACTTC	CASSQRAGSYEQYF
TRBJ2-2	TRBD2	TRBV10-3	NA	TGTGCCATCAGCGCTCTAGCGGGAACGAACACCGGGGAGCTGCGTTTT	CAISALAGTNTGELRF
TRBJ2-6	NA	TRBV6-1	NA	TGTGCCAGCCTACCTGTCTCCTCTGGGGCCAACGTCCTGACTTTC	CASLPVSSGANVLTF
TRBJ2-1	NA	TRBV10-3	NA	TGTGTCATCAGACGAGCTATGAGGAGCAATGAGCAGTTCTTC	CVIRRAMRSNEQFF
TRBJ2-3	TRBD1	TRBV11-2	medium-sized	TGTGCCAGCAGGAGGGACAGGGCAGATACGCAGTATTTT	CASRRDRADTQYF
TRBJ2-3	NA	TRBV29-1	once	TGCAGCGTTGAAGGGATGGCGCAGGTAAGTGTGGGCACAGATACGCAGTATTTT	CSVEGMAQVSVGTDTQYF
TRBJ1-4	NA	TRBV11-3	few	TGTGCCAGCAGCCTAGACACGAACGAAAAACTGTTTTTT	CASSLDTNEKLFF
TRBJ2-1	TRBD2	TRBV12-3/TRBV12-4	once	TGTGGCAGCAGCCGTATACAGTTTCTAGCGGGAGACATAAATGAGCAGTCCTTC	CGSSRIQFLAGDINEQSF